The table lists the clone carrying this TCR beta chain with a few counts. These data come from a study of T cells after yellow fever vaccination. This CDR3 region has 14 residues. Trimming took 2 bases from V and 14 from J, leaving 19 bases between them. Germline CDR1 is SGHAT and CDR2 is FQNNGV. TCRdb itself ran the 5' RACE reads through MiXCR, one entry per CDR3 protein. In the table there are about 320,000 distinct CDR3 sequences, approximately 11% of which are singletons. The source is a man between 18 and 35 years old who received the YFV17D yellow fever vaccine. The rearrangement uses TRBV11-2 and TRBJ2-4; perhaps D is TRBD1 or TRBD2 (6 bases each). This sample comprised CD4+ T cells sorted from PBMCs, obtained 45 days after the yellow fever booster vaccination. CDR3 coding DNA: TGTGCCAGCAGCTTAAGGGCCGGGGGCGAGGTCAAGTACTTC. Amino acids: CASSLRAGGEVKYF.